Below, 25 T cell receptor beta chains from the same sample are listed, as sequenced in a study of OX40 agonist ivuxolimab in advanced cancers. Method: immunoSEQ multiplex PCR; TCRdb's copy keeps in-frame clones and lacks some. The sample holds tens of thousands of clones; roughly 87% are singletons and the top ten take 16%. The input for sequencing was CD4+ or CD8+ T cells sorted from blood, taken in a trial of the OX40 agonist ivuxolimab. Receptors originate from an adult with an advanced solid tumor such as melanoma, head and neck, liver or kidney cancer.

This clone has only a few counts. This sequence joins TRBV11-2 and TRBJ2-5, with D perhaps TRBD1 or TRBD2 (5 bases each). Trimming pared 7 bases from V and 2 bases from J, leaving 17 bases between. Germline CDR1 is SGHAT and CDR2 is FQNNGV. The CDR3 extends over 15 amino acids. CDR3 region: CASTNRGAGQETQYF. CDR3 in DNA: TGTGCCAGCACCAACAGAGGGGCAGGGCAAGAGACCCAGTACTTC.

V is TRBV28 and J is TRBJ1-6; 7 nucleotides agree with TRBD1. CDR1 MDHEN and CDR2 SYDVKM come from the germline V gene. The CDR3 spans 16 residues. The junction had 5 bases not matched to a gene; V was cut back by 1 base and J by 5 bases. The CDR3: CASSLFGRGDNSPLHF. The CDR3 DNA follows: TGTGCCAGCAGTTTATTCGGCAGGGGGGATAATTCACCCCTCCACTTT.

This clone was seen a handful of times. This sequence joins TRBV5-6 and TRBJ2-3, with a possible D match to TRBD1 (5 bases). V was shortened by 4 bases and J by 2 bases, with 14 bases between the two germline ends. The germline V gene has CDR1 SGHDT and CDR2 YYEEEE. This CDR3 spans 15 amino acids. In DNA form, the CDR3 reads TGTGCCAGCAGCAAACGACAGACACACACAGATACGCAGTATTTT. Amino acids: CASSKRQTHTDTQYF.

The chain combines TRBV15 with TRBJ2-1; no firm D call. CDR1 LNHNV and CDR2 YYDKDF come from the germline V gene (reference sequence). The CDR3 has 13 amino acids. Trimming shortened V by 1 base and J by 3 bases, and 4 bases separated the two germline ends. For the CDR3, the DNA is TGTGCCACCAGCAGAGCAGTCTACAATGAGCAGTTCTTC. Translated: CATSRAVYNEQFF. Supplemented by reference TRBV15 and TRBJ2-1, the full variable domain reads DAMVIQNPRYQVTQFGKPVTLSCSQTLNHNVMYWYQQKSSQAPKLLFHYYDKDFNNEADTPDNFQSRRPNTSFCFLDIRSPGLGDTAMYLCATSRAVYNEQFFGPGTRLTVL.

The table lists this clone with a few counts. The chain is built from TRBV7-9 and TRBJ2-7, with TRBD1 identical over 7 bases. V lost 4 bases and J lost 6; bases outside the gene matches: 15. Germline CDR1 and CDR2: SEHNR and FQNEAQ (reference sequence). The CDR3 runs 16 residues. The CDR3: CASSSPPGQPDFEQYF. CDR3 DNA: TGTGCCAGCAGCTCACCACCGGGACAGCCTGATTTCGAGCAGTACTTC. Using reference TRBV7-9 and TRBJ2-7 for the parts outside the CDR3, the full variable domain is DTGVSQNPRHKITKRGQNVTFRCDPISEHNRLYWYRQTLGQGPEFLTYFQNEAQLEKSRLLSDRFSAERPKGSFSTLEIQRTEQGDSAMYLCASSSPPGQPDFEQYFGPGTRLTVT.

The genes are TRBV29-1 and TRBJ2-1; 8 bases fit TRBD1. Per germline, CDR1 SQVTM and CDR2 ANQGSEA. J gave up 0 bases and V 6 bases, and 7 bases lay outside the gene matches. The CDR3 length is 15 residues. The CDR3 bases are TGCAGCGTCACTGGACAGGGTGGCTCCTACAATGAGCAGTTCTTC. Translating gives CSVTGQGGSYNEQFF.

The chain couples TRBV7-9 to TRBJ1-2; a weak D match, TRBD1 (5 bases). CDR1 is SEHNR and CDR2 is FQNEAQ in the germline V gene (reference sequence). The CDR3 contains 13 residues. V gave up 3 bases and J gave up 3 bases, with 8 bases separating them. The CDR3 nucleotides read TGTGCCAGCAGCTTGGACACCCACTATGGCTACACCTTC. Protein product: CASSLDTHYGYTF. The full variable domain, rest sourced from reference TRBV7-9 and TRBJ1-2, is DTGVSQNPRHKITKRGQNVTFRCDPISEHNRLYWYRQTLGQGPEFLTYFQNEAQLEKSRLLSDRFSAERPKGSFSTLEIQRTEQGDSAMYLCASSLDTHYGYTFGSGTRLTVV.

V usage is TRBV6-1 and J usage is TRBJ2-1; D is possibly TRBD2 (5 bases). This CDR3 comprises 13 residues. V lost 1 base and J 9 bases, leaving 10 bases between the germline ends. CDR1 MNHNS and CDR2 SASEGT come from the germline V gene. CDR3 sequence reads: CASSEVASSEQFF. CDR3 coding DNA: TGTGCCAGCAGTGAAGTGGCTAGCAGTGAGCAGTTCTTC.

Points on this clone: At one boundary the junction diverges from the germline segment, which might be a read error. Additional DNA sequences in this sample encode the identical CDR3. The chain has TRBV7-7 and TRBJ2-5, with D perhaps TRBD1 or TRBD2 (5 bases each). This CDR3 is 14 amino acids long. The germline V gene has CDR1 SSHAT and CDR2 FNYEAQ (reference sequence). Written as DNA, the CDR3 is TGTGCTAGCAGCTTCCGGGACCACCAAGAGACCCAGTACTTC. Protein sequence: CASSFRDHQETQYF.

This clone showed up just a few times. V and J are TRBV10-3 and TRBJ1-1; no reliable D call. Germline V gene sequence: CDR1 ENHRY, CDR2 SYGVKD. With 4 bases removed from V and 6 bases from J, the gap between germline ends came to 9 bases. The CDR3 sequence is 12 residues long. The chain's CDR3 is CAISGRRAEAFF. The CDR3 coding sequence is TGTGCCATCAGTGGGAGAAGAGCTGAAGCTTTCTTT.

J is TRBJ2-5 and V is TRBV7-2; 8 bases fit TRBD1. Germline CDR1 and CDR2: SGHTA and FQGNSA. This CDR3 is 14 amino acids long. V was clipped by 9 bases and J by 3 bases; unmatched bases: 9. CDR3 loop: CASKKGQGKETQYF. CDR3 nucleotides: TGTGCCAGTAAAAAAGGACAGGGAAAAGAGACCCAGTACTTC.

This rearrangement joins TRBV25-1 to TRBJ2-1; a weak D match, TRBD2 (5 bases). Germline V gives CDR1 MGHDK, CDR2 SYGVNS. Trimming pared 7 bases from V and 0 bases from J, leaving 7 bases between. CDR3 length: 13 residues. In nucleotides, the CDR3 is TGTGCCAGCATCACTAGCTCCTACAATGAGCAGTTCTTC. It encodes CASITSSYNEQFF.

V is TRBV18 and J is TRBJ1-3; TRBD1 might be the D (5 bases). The CDR3 consists of 15 residues. The V gene's germline CDR1 is KGHSH and CDR2 LQKENI. V was clipped by 2 bases and J by 0 bases, with 8 bases between them. The CDR3 loop reads CASSPKGSSGNTIYF. Written as DNA, the CDR3 is TGTGCCAGCTCACCAAAGGGGTCCTCTGGAAACACCATATATTTT.

The gene calls are TRBV21-1 and TRBJ2-3; the listed D gene, TRBD2, was not tested against the DNA. TRBV21-1 is classified as a pseudogene. The CDR3 runs 18 residues. The CDR3 DNA sequence: TGTGCCAGCAGCCAACGACTAGCGGGAGGCCTAGGGACAGATACGCAGTATTTT. Protein sequence: CASSQRLAGGLGTDTQYF.

CDR3 sequence (DNA): TGTGCCAGCAGTTTATCCGGGACAGGGGACAATCAGCCCCAGCATTTT. Translated: CASSLSGTGDNQPQHF. This chain joins TRBV28 and TRBJ1-5; 10 nucleotides line up with TRBD1. The CDR3 spans 16 residues. Unmatched junction bases numbered 3, after V lost 1 base and J lost 3 bases. Germline values: CDR1 MDHEN, CDR2 SYDVKM.

This chain uses TRBV5-1 with TRBJ1-2; 10 bases are shared with TRBD1. V lost 7 bases and J lost 5; bases outside the gene matches: 8. This CDR3 has 14 amino acids. Germline V gives CDR1 SGHRS, CDR2 YFSETQ. The CDR3 nucleotides read TGCGCCAGCGTCCCGGGACAGGGGCCTTATGGCTACACCTTC. Protein sequence: CASVPGQGPYGYTF.

Only one count was recorded for this clone. The chain carries TRBV4-3 and TRBJ1-2; D is possibly TRBD1 (6 bases). This CDR3 is 14 amino acids long. V was cut by 6 bases and J by 3 bases, with 14 bases left in between. Germline-derived CDR1 and CDR2 are LGHNA and YSLEER. CDR3: CASSPEGGDYGYTF. DNA for the CDR3: TGCGCCAGCAGTCCGGAGGGGGGCGACTATGGCTACACCTTC.

The chain employs TRBV4-1 and TRBJ2-1; 7 positions match TRBD2. J gave up 9 bases and V 0 bases, and 11 bases lay outside the gene matches. Germline V CDR1 and CDR2: MGHRA, YSYEKL. CDR3 length: 16 amino acids. CDR3 nucleotides: TGCGCCAGCAGCCAAGATCGGGGCGGGAGAACGGGTGAGCAGTTCTTC. As protein: CASSQDRGGRTGEQFF.

This clone has only a few counts. The chain uses TRBV18 and TRBJ2-1; 11 nucleotides align to TRBD2. V was clipped by 6 bases and J by 1 base; unmatched bases: 8. The CDR3 is 17 residues long. Germline V gene sequence: CDR1 KGHSH, CDR2 LQKENI. CDR3: CASSQVLAGDSYNEQFF. CDR3 bases: TGTGCCAGCTCTCAAGTACTAGCGGGAGATTCCTACAATGAGCAGTTCTTC.

The chain has TRBV29-1 and TRBJ2-7, with 9 bases matching TRBD2. Per germline, CDR1 SQVTM and CDR2 ANQGSEA. The length of the CDR3 is 14 residues. V was pared by 1 base and J by 4 bases, with 5 bases of the junction left unmatched. CDR3 bases: TGCAGCGTTGAAGGCCTAGCGGGACGGTACGAGCAGTACTTC. Its translation: CSVEGLAGRYEQYF.

The rearrangement uses TRBV5-6 and TRBJ2-1, with no clear D. CDR1 SGHDT and CDR2 YYEEEE come from the germline V gene. Trimming pared 2 bases from V and 3 bases from J, leaving 9 bases between. The CDR3 sequence is 14 residues long. The CDR3 DNA is TGTGCCAGCAGCTTCAGGTCGGTCTACAATGAGCAGTTCTTC. Amino acid sequence: CASSFRSVYNEQFF.

As DNA, the CDR3 is TGTGCCAGCAGCTTAGCCCCAACAGGGGGATTGCCAAAAGAGACCCAGTACTTC. Encoded protein: CASSLAPTGGLPKETQYF. The chain carries TRBV7-6 and TRBJ2-5; 8 bases line up with TRBD1. The germline V gene has CDR1 SGHVS and CDR2 FNYEAQ. There are 18 residues in the CDR3. V trimming: 0 bases; J trimming: 3 bases; junction bases outside the gene matches: 12.

The genes are TRBV28 and TRBJ2-1; perhaps TRBD2 as D (5 bases). CDR3 size: 12 residues. Germline lookup yields CDR1 MDHEN and CDR2 SYDVKM. The V end was cut by 5 bases, the J end by 5 bases, with 7 bases between. The CDR3: CASSLLDNEQFF. In DNA form, the CDR3 reads TGTGCCAGCAGTCTACTAGACAATGAGCAGTTCTTC.

This chain connects TRBV6-1 to TRBJ2-5; D call uncertain. Germline V gene lookup returns CDR1 MNHNS and CDR2 SASEGT. V lost 8 bases and J lost 5, with 6 bases in between. The CDR3 runs 10 residues. CDR3 residues: CASHDETQYF. The CDR3 nucleotides are TGTGCCAGCCATGACGAGACCCAGTACTTC.

This chain connects TRBV6-6 to TRBJ2-2, with D possibly called TRBD1 or TRBD2 (7 bases each). Germline-derived CDR1 and CDR2 are MNHNY and SVGAGI (reference sequence). The CDR3 is 15 residues long. Trimming removed 6 bases from V and 7 bases from J, with 18 bases in between. The CDR3 DNA reads TGTGCCAGCAGACTCCGCGACAGGGAGGGCGGGGAGCTGTTTTTT. Translation: CASRLRDREGGELFF.